The present T cell receptor beta chain was sequenced within a study of beta chain features in type 1 diabetes. Study-wide findings and caveats: Within each of all four CD4+ subsets, Type 1 diabetes patients had TCRB CDR3s that were moderately but significantly shorter.

Reverse transcription of all isolated RNA meant that expressed TCRB transcripts were sequenced. Some clones are missing from TCRdb's copy, which holds only in-frame ones; the method was immunoSEQ multiplex PCR. The table includes some 47,000 clones, approximately 40% detected once. With 1 base clipped from V and 5 bases from J, the junction kept 8 bases outside the gene matches. CDR3 length: 17 residues. This clone was detected ten times or more. Antigen specificity is unknown. Sequenced sample: stem cell memory CD4+ T cells from blood. The chain uses TRBV23-1 and TRBJ2-1; 10 bases match TRBD2. TRBV23-1 is an ORF, and what it does is uncertain. This TCR came from a young man with type 1 diabetes. CDR3 region: CASSQWAGTSVHNEQFF. CDR3 sequence (DNA): TGCGCCAGCAGTCAATGGGCCGGGACTAGCGTTCACAATGAGCAGTTCTTC.